A single sample is the source of the 24 T cell receptor beta chains below, sequenced in a study of blood T cell repertoires in COVID-19. Here immunoSEQ multiplex PCR was the method, and the copy in TCRdb shows in-frame clones only, minus some. This sample has roughly 180,000 clones, with approximately 85% found just once. The sample consisted of peripheral blood. All receptors derive from a man older than 75 with COVID-19, enrolled during active disease.

In its sample, this clone was seen once. The chain is built from TRBV19 and TRBJ2-1, with D possibly TRBD1 on 6 matching bases. Trimming stripped 3 bases from V and 6 bases from J, with 18 bases between. The CDR3 contains 16 residues. Germline lookup yields CDR1 LNHDA and CDR2 SQIVND (reference sequence). CDR3 bases: TGTGCCAGTAGTATGAAGACAGGATGGGAAGGCAATGAGCAGTTCTTC. Its translation: CASSMKTGWEGNEQFF.

The chain is built from TRBV20-1 and TRBJ2-3; D gene ambiguous. The ends were cut back, 6 bases at V and 0 bases at J, with 4 bases in the middle. CDR1 is DFQATT and CDR2 is SNEGSKA in the germline V gene (reference sequence). The CDR3 is 11 amino acids. The CDR3 is CSALSTDTQYF. DNA for the CDR3: TGCAGTGCCTTAAGCACAGATACGCAGTATTTT.

A single count supports this clone. The chain joins TRBV9 to TRBJ2-7; D is ambiguous. V lost 0 bases and J lost 0, with 7 bases in between. The CDR3 length is 14 residues. Germline CDR1 and CDR2: SGDLS and YYNGEE. The CDR3 DNA sequence: TGTGCCAGCAGCGTAGGGGCCGACTCCTACGAGCAGTACTTC. Protein product: CASSVGADSYEQYF. Drawing the rest from reference TRBV9 and TRBJ2-7, the complete variable domain is DSGVTQTPKHLITATGQRVTLRCSPRSGDLSVYWYQQSLDQGLQFLIQYYNGEERAKGNILERFSAQQFPDLHSELNLSSLELGDSALYFCASSVGADSYEQYFGPGTRLTVT.

This clone was observed once. The chain links TRBV6-5 to TRBJ2-1; a possible D gene is TRBD1 (6 bases). Trimming cost V 0 bases and J 0 bases, with 9 bases left between them. The CDR3 is 16 residues long. Germline values: CDR1 MNHEY, CDR2 SVGAGI. This chain's CDR3 is CASSYSQGSSYNEQFF. The CDR3 nucleotides are TGTGCCAGCAGTTACTCGCAGGGGTCCTCCTACAATGAGCAGTTCTTC.

V and J are TRBV5-6 and TRBJ1-2; D unclear. This CDR3 contains 15 residues. Germline values: CDR1 SGHDT, CDR2 YYEEEE. The V gene lost 0 bases and the J gene lost 3 bases, with 12 bases spanning the gap. CDR3 region: CASSLGRGGDYGYTF. The CDR3 DNA is TGTGCCAGCAGCTTGGGACGGGGAGGAGACTATGGCTACACCTTC.

The genes are TRBV18 and TRBJ1-2; D uncertain. CDR3 length: 13 residues. Trimming left V 2 bases short and J 3 bases short, with 7 bases between. CDR1 and CDR2 (germline): KGHSH, LQKENI. CDR3 sequence (DNA): TGTGCCAGCTCACCAGGCGGGGACTATGGCTACACCTTC. This sequence encodes CASSPGGDYGYTF. Looking up the rest from reference TRBV18 and TRBJ1-2 gives the full variable domain: NAGVMQNPRHLVRRRGQEARLRCSPMKGHSHVYWYRQLPEEGLKFMVYLQKENIIDESGMPKERFSAEFPKEGPSILRIQQVVRGDSAAYFCASSPGGDYGYTFGSGTRLTVV.

The J gene is TRBJ1-4, the V gene TRBV6-5, with TRBD1 matching over 8 bases. V was pared by 9 bases and J by 7 bases, with 10 bases of the junction left unmatched. Germline CDR1 MNHEY, CDR2 SVGAGI. The CDR3 totals 14 residues. CDR3: CASTRGLGSEKLFF. In DNA form, the CDR3 reads TGTGCCAGTACCAGGGGGCTTGGCTCTGAAAAACTGTTTTTT.

The chain combines TRBV11-1 with TRBJ1-1; D perhaps matches TRBD1 (5 bases). Germline V gives CDR1 SGHAT, CDR2 FQDESV (reference sequence). V gave up 5 bases and J gave up 5 bases, with 18 bases separating them. This CDR3 contains 15 residues. In DNA form, the CDR3 reads TGTGCCAGCAGCCTCTACGGCAGGGCGAGAACTGAAGCTTTCTTT. Encoded protein: CASSLYGRARTEAFF. The full variable domain, completed using reference TRBV11-1 and TRBJ1-1, is EAEVAQSPRYKITEKSQAVAFWCDPISGHATLYWYRQILGQGPELLVQFQDESVVDDSQLPKDRFSAERLKGVDSTLKIQPAELGDSAMYLCASSLYGRARTEAFFGQGTRLTVV.

This sequence joins TRBV7-2 and TRBJ1-5; 8 bases agree with TRBD1. The CDR3 totals 16 residues. Germline trimming cut 2 bases from V and 5 bases from J; bases unmatched to any gene: 8. The germline V gene encodes CDR1 SGHTA and CDR2 FQGNSA. The CDR3 loop reads CASSLSTGAVHQPQHF. The CDR3 DNA reads TGTGCCAGCAGCTTATCGACAGGGGCGGTACATCAGCCCCAGCATTTT. Looking up the rest from reference TRBV7-2 and TRBJ1-5 gives the full variable domain: GAGVSQSPSNKVTEKGKDVELRCDPISGHTALYWYRQSLGQGLEFLIYFQGNSAPDKSGLPSDRFSAERTGGSVSTLTIQRTQQEDSAVYLCASSLSTGAVHQPQHFGDGTRLSIL.

The J gene is TRBJ1-2, the V gene TRBV12-5; D unresolved. The length of the CDR3 is 13 residues. Trimming removed 7 bases from V and 2 bases from J, with 11 bases in between. Germline CDR1 LGHNT, CDR2 FRNRAP. The CDR3 reads CASARAGNYGYTF. The CDR3 DNA sequence: TGTGCTAGTGCTCGGGCGGGGAACTATGGCTACACCTTC.

This clone was seen a handful of times. V and J are TRBV19 and TRBJ1-1; D may be TRBD1 (5 bases). The CDR3 has 14 amino acids. CDR1 is LNHDA, CDR2 SQIVND, per germline (reference sequence). V was clipped by 5 bases and J by 2 bases, with 12 bases between them. The CDR3 sequence: CASSPRTINTEAFF. The CDR3 DNA reads as TGTGCCAGTAGTCCTAGGACAATCAACACTGAAGCTTTCTTT.

The chain recombines TRBV7-2 with TRBJ2-4, with TRBD1 matching over 7 bases. This CDR3 has 14 residues. With 3 bases clipped from V and 4 bases from J, the junction kept 3 bases outside the gene matches. Germline assignment: CDR1 SGHTA and CDR2 FQGNSA. DNA of the CDR3: TGTGCCAGCAGCTTCCAACAGGGGAAAAACATTCAGTACTTC. Translated: CASSFQQGKNIQYF.

The V and J genes are TRBV18 and TRBJ2-6; D gene uncertain. V lost 6 bases and J 0 bases, leaving 6 bases between the germline ends. Germline V gene data show CDR1 as KGHSH and CDR2 as LQKENI. The CDR3 extends over 14 amino acids. CDR3 nucleotides: TGTGCCAGCTCGGCCGACTCTGGGGCCAACGTCCTGACTTTC. This translates into CASSADSGANVLTF.

This clone was recorded a few times. V and J are TRBV6-4 and TRBJ1-1, with D perhaps TRBD1 (6 bases). This CDR3 comprises 13 residues. V lost 4 bases, J lost 3 bases, and 9 bases lay in between. Germline CDR1 reads MRHNA; CDR2 reads SNTAGT. CDR3 DNA: TGTGCCAGCAGTGCCAGGGGAGACACTGAAGCTTTCTTT. Protein product: CASSARGDTEAFF.

The CDR3 sequence: CASSSGRGVPYNEQFF. CDR3 nucleotides: TGTGCCAGCAGTTCCGGGAGAGGGGTCCCCTACAATGAGCAGTTCTTC. The rearrangement uses TRBV6-5 and TRBJ2-1; a weak D match, TRBD2 (6 bases). The CDR3 covers 16 residues. V gave up 4 bases and J gave up 2 bases, with 15 bases separating them. CDR1 and CDR2 (germline): MNHEY, SVGAGI.

V and J are TRBV28 and TRBJ1-5; D is unresolved. The V gene's germline CDR1 is MDHEN and CDR2 SYDVKM. CDR3 length: 14 residues. Trimming stripped 3 bases from V and 0 bases from J, with 6 bases between. CDR3 DNA sequence: TGTGCCAGCAGTTTGACGGGTAGCAATCAGCCCCAGCATTTT. Its translation: CASSLTGSNQPQHF.

The chain recombines TRBV7-5 with TRBJ2-2; the table calls TRBD1, which could not be checked here. TRBV7-5 is a known pseudogene. CDR3 size: 15 residues. The CDR3 loop reads CARTRGEVATGELFF. In nucleotides, the CDR3 is TGTGCCAGAACCAGGGGGGAGGTAGCCACCGGGGAGCTGTTTTTT.

V usage is TRBV6-5 and J usage is TRBJ1-1; 9 bases are shared with TRBD1. Trimming at V came to 6 bases and at J to 10 bases, leaving 9 bases not matched to a gene. This CDR3 has 13 residues. Germline-derived CDR1 and CDR2 are MNHEY and SVGAGI. CDR3 DNA sequence: TGTGCCAGCAGCAAGACCGGGACAGGGAGAGCTTTCTTT. Protein: CASSKTGTGRAFF.

The chain combines TRBV7-8 with TRBJ2-3, with a weak D call TRBD2 (7 bases). In germline, CDR1 is SGHVS, CDR2 FQNEAQ. This CDR3 spans 16 amino acids. Trimming shortened V by 5 bases and J by 4 bases, and 19 bases separated the two germline ends. The DNA for the CDR3 is TGTGCCAGCAGCGCGCGGGGGCAGGGTGGTTCAGATACGCAGTATTTT. It specifies CASSARGQGGSDTQYF.

V usage is TRBV5-1 and J usage is TRBJ2-2, with a weak D call TRBD2 (5 bases). The CDR3 contains 15 residues. The V gene lost 4 bases and the J gene lost 5 bases, with 15 bases spanning the gap. Germline V gene data show CDR1 as SGHRS and CDR2 as YFSETQ. Here the CDR3 DNA reads TGCGCCAGCAGCCGGGCAGAGGGTTGGACCGGGGAGCTGTTTTTT. This gives the protein CASSRAEGWTGELFF. The whole variable domain, remainder taken from reference TRBV5-1 and TRBJ2-2, is KAGVTQTPRYLIKTRGQQVTLSCSPISGHRSVSWYQQTPGQGLQFLFEYFSETQRNKGNFPGRFSGRQFSNSRSEMNVSTLELGDSALYLCASSRAEGWTGELFFGEGSRLTVL.

The CDR3 DNA follows: TGTGCCAGCAGCCTAGCCGCAGGGAATAATTCACCCCTCCACTTT. Translated, it gives CASSLAAGNNSPLHF. The V call is TRBV14, the J call TRBJ1-6, with D possibly matching TRBD1 (5 bases). Trimming took off 4 bases at V and 5 bases at J, with 12 bases between the two ends. The germline gives CDR1 SGHDN, CDR2 FVKESK. CDR3 length: 15 amino acids.

The genes are TRBV7-3 and TRBJ2-6, with D possibly being TRBD1 (6 bases). CDR3 size: 16 residues. Germline V lookup: CDR1 SGHTA, CDR2 FQGTGA. The ends were cut back, 5 bases at V and 4 bases at J, with 15 bases in the middle. CDR3 loop: CASSPGQFLGANVLTF. CDR3 DNA: TGTGCCAGCAGCCCTGGACAGTTTTTGGGGGCCAACGTCCTGACTTTC.

V usage is TRBV6-1 and J usage is TRBJ1-1, with TRBD1 as a possible D gene (6 bases). CDR3 length equals 13 residues. Germline CDR1 MNHNS, CDR2 SASEGT. The ends were cut back, 2 bases at V and 8 bases at J, with 12 bases in the middle. CDR3 in DNA: TGTGCCAGCAGTGAATACTGGGGGGGCGAAGCTTTCTTT. Translation gives CASSEYWGGEAFF.

The rearrangement uses TRBV6-5 and TRBJ1-5; 8 bases align to TRBD1. The CDR3 contains 15 residues. J was trimmed by 0 bases and V by 6 bases; bases with no gene match: 4. Germline values: CDR1 MNHEY, CDR2 SVGAGI. This chain's CDR3 is CASRLTGGSNQPQHF. The CDR3 DNA reads TGTGCCAGCAGGCTCACAGGGGGTAGCAATCAGCCCCAGCATTTT.